The source of this T cell receptor (beta chain) is a study of human T cells and chemical hapten exposure. Someone pulled total RNA out of unfractionated whole blood. The library labeled individual cDNA molecules by adding unique molecular identifiers to them. TCRdb recomputed calls from the 5' RACE reads with MiXCR, one row per CDR3 protein. Of about 140,000 distinct CDR3 sequences detected, 4.1% appear once; the ten largest clones hold about 1.3%. The table lists this clonotype with many counts. The receptor was isolated from a female donor in good health.

For the CDR3, the DNA is TGCAGCGTGACCACCGGGACAGTCAACACTGAAGCTTTCTTT. This translates into CSVTTGTVNTEAFF. V gene TRBV29-1 combines with J gene TRBJ1-1; 7 bases agree with TRBD1. Germline CDR1 SQVTM, CDR2 ANQGSEA. The CDR3 has 14 residues. V shed 6 bases, J shed 2 bases, and the junction held 9 bases outside the gene matches. Filled out from reference TRBV29-1 and TRBJ1-1, the complete variable domain reads SAVISQKPSRDICQRGTSLTIQCQVDSQVTMMFWYRQQPGQSLTLIATANQGSEATYESGFVIDKFPISRPNLTFSTLTVSNMSPEDSSIYLCSVTTGTVNTEAFFGQGTRLTVV.